Sequencing of this TCR beta chain was carried out in a study of control samples from healthy donors and cancer patients. Germline-derived CDR1 and CDR2 are MGHRA and YSYEKL. CDR3 size: 17 residues. Between the trimmed V and J ends, which lost 5 bases and 3 bases, there was a span of 19 bases. Using immunoSEQ multiplex PCR, the repertoire was profiled, and TCRdb retains in-frame clones only, with some absent. The sample has about 80,000 clones, roughly nine tenths seen once; the top ten hold about 5.5%. This receptor was identified in a man aged 50 to 59 in good health. Specimen: blood. This chain connects TRBV4-1 to TRBJ1-4, with a possible D match to TRBD1 (5 bases). CDR3 region: CASSERGTVRSNEKLFF. The DNA of the CDR3 is TGCGCCAGCAGCGAAAGGGGCACAGTAAGGTCTAATGAAAAACTGTTTTTT.